This TCR beta chain was recorded in a study of OX40 agonist ivuxolimab in advanced cancers. With respect to the entire study: The costimulatory receptor OX40 (CD134) was targeted by ivuxolimab, a fully human IgG2 agonistic monoclonal antibody. Intravenous ivuxolimab was administered to patients every 2 weeks at six dose levels: 0.01, 0.1, 0.3, 1.5, 3 and 10 mg/kg. Patients were allowed to have had prior anti-PD-1, anti-PD-L1 or anti-CTLA-4 therapy, and approximately 41% of the dose-escalation patients had previously received checkpoint inhibitors. The dose-escalation cohort was 80% to 90% male with a mean age of approximately 60 years, ranging from about 23 to 85. The paper describes the monotherapy dose-escalation part (N of about 52 patients) of the phase I trial of ivuxolimab. The point of sequencing TCRbeta in the periphery was to test whether ivuxolimab changed TCR sequence diversity and drove clonal T-cell expansion. Partial responses occurred in three dose-escalation patients, of whom one had hepatocellular carcinoma and two had cutaneous melanoma. Of the roughly 51 patients in dose escalation, some 20 had hepatocellular carcinoma, roughly 15 had melanoma, 9 had renal cell carcinoma and 9 had head and neck cancer. Beyond this particular receptor, the publication reports: In the 0.1-3.0 mg/kg groups, partial responders had among the lowest normalized peripheral clonal expansion, particularly in CD8+ T cells. After ivuxolimab, expanded clones were on average more numerous among CD8+ T cells than among CD4+ T cells. At doses from 0.1 to 3.0 mg/kg, clonal expansion was seen in both CD4+ and CD8+ blood T cells between baseline and week 6. Low levels of normalized T-cell clonal expansion were also shown by some nonresponding patients. Antigen specificity was not determined for the clonally expanded peripheral T cells.

To sequence the TCRbeta CDR3 region, genomic DNA was isolated from the sorted cells. The immunoSEQ Assay was used to sequence the TCRbeta CDR3 regions. TCRdb obtained this table from immuneACCESS and retained in-frame rearrangements with V and J assigned. These tables miss some clones; where compared with another copy, unresolved V genes account for less than half of the shortfall, and the remainder is unexplained. This sample gives roughly 100,000 clones in total; 80% to 95% of them show up just once. Around 1.5% of the sample rests with the top ten. Notes on this clone: Its antigen remains undetermined. The sample holds no much larger clone one base away, and base qualities are not on file.

Reading from cysteine to phenylalanine, the CDR3 counts 16 amino acids. Only the CDR3 DNA is retained, 48 bases long and in frame from the first base. The germline V and J ends show losses of 4 bases and 0 bases respectively, and no gene match explains 4 bases of the junction. CDR1 and CDR2 are read off the germline V gene as MNHNS and SASEGT. Patients with autoimmune disease history or receiving systemic immunosuppression were excluded from the trial. Peripheral blood for TCR sequencing was drawn from every dose cohort at baseline, at cycle 4 day 1 and at cycle 7 day 1. Samples were obtained from an open-label, multicenter, first-in-human phase I dose-escalation trial of ivuxolimab. Adults with locally advanced or metastatic melanoma, renal cell carcinoma, hepatocellular carcinoma or head and neck squamous cell carcinoma were enrolled in the trial. Before TCR sequencing, CD4+ and CD8+ T cells were separately sorted from peripheral blood.

The receptor was derived from an adult with an advanced solid tumor such as melanoma, head and neck, liver or kidney cancer. Here the chain combines TRBV6-1 and TRBJ2-1, with 9 central nucleotides matching TRBD1. The sample was CD4+ or CD8+ T cells sorted from blood, taken in a trial of the OX40 agonist ivuxolimab. The DNA is TGTGCCAGCAGTGTTACAGGGGGCGGCTCCTACAATGAGCAGTTCTTC. It translates as CASSVTGGGSYNEQFF.